This entry concerns a single TCR beta chain. Its antigen is unidentified. The entry originates in a study of molecular identifiers for immune sequencing clone quantification. Study-level points and caveats: Over 99% of effector molecules, yet under 1% of naive-cell molecules, were held by clones above 20 RNA copies. Shared barcodes on identical TCR molecules could underestimate the sizes of highly expanded clones.

Listed TCR primers, together with previously described methods, were used for the bulk TCR libraries. TCRdb processed the PCR reads anew with MiXCR; each CDR3 protein has one entry. Among 490,000 or so distinct CDR3 sequences listed, approximately 25% were seen once. CDR1 and CDR2 from the germline V gene are MNHEY and SMNVEV (reference sequence). V was trimmed by 5 bases and J by 0 bases, leaving 17 bases between them. CDR3 length: 17 amino acids. The sample was naive CD8+ T cells from blood, with Jurkat cell RNA spiked in. Subset given: FACS-sorted CD8+CD4-CCR7+CD45RA+ naive T cells. This TCR was recovered from a human donor in good health. Some libraries in this study had Jurkat cell RNA spiked in. The genes are TRBV27 and TRBJ1-5, with a weak D call TRBD1 (5 bases). This CDR3 reads CASSPDRQMYSNQPQHF. CDR3 DNA: TGTGCCAGCAGTCCCGACCGACAGATGTATAGCAATCAGCCCCAGCATTTT.